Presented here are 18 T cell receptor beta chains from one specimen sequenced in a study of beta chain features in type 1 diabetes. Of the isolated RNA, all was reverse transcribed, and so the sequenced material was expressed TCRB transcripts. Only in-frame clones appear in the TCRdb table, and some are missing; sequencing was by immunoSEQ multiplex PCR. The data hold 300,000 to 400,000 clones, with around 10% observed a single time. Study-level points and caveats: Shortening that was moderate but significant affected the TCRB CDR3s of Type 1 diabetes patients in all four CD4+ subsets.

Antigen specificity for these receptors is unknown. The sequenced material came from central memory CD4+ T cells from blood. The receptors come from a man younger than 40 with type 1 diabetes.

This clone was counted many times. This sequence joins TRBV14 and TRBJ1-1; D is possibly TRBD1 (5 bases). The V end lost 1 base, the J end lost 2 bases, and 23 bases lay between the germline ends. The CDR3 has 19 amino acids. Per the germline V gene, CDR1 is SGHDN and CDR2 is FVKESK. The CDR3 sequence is CASSQGIPGGGLRNTEAFF. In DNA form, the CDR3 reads TGTGCCAGCAGCCAAGGAATTCCAGGCGGGGGTTTGAGAAACACTGAAGCTTTCTTT.

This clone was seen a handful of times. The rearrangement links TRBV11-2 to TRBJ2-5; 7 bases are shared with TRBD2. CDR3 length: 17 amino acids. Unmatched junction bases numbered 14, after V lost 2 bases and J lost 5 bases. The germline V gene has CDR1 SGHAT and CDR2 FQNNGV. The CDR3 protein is CASSLNMVGGPRETQYF. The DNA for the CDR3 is TGTGCCAGCAGCTTAAATATGGTGGGAGGGCCTCGGGAGACCCAGTACTTC.

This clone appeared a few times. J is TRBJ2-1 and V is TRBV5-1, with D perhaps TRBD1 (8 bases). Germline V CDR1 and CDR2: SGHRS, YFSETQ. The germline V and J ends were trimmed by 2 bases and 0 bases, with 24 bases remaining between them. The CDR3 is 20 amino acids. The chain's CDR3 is CASSFQGLGWTGSSYNEQFF. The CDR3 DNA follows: TGCGCCAGCAGCTTCCAAGGACTAGGATGGACAGGGAGCTCCTACAATGAGCAGTTCTTC.

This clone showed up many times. The CDR3 nucleotides are TGTGCCAGCAGGAAAAACAGGGGACATGGCTACACCTTC. Residues: CASRKNRGHGYTF. The chain joins TRBV6-1 to TRBJ1-2; TRBD1 aligns across 7 bases. J lost 6 bases, V lost 6 bases, and 7 bases had no gene match. There are 13 residues in the CDR3. CDR1 and CDR2 from the germline V gene are MNHNS and SASEGT.

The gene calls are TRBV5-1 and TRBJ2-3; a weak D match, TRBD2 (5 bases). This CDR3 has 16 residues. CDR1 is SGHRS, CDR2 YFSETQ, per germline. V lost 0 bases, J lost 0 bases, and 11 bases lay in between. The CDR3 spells CASSLGDKRSTDTQYF. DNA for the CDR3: TGCGCCAGCAGCTTGGGGGATAAGCGGAGCACAGATACGCAGTATTTT.

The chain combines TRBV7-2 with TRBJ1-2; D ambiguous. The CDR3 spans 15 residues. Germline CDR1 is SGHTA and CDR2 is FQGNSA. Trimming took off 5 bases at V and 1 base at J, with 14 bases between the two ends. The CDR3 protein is CASSPEAGYNYGYTF. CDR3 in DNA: TGTGCCAGCAGCCCAGAGGCAGGTTATAACTATGGCTACACCTTC.

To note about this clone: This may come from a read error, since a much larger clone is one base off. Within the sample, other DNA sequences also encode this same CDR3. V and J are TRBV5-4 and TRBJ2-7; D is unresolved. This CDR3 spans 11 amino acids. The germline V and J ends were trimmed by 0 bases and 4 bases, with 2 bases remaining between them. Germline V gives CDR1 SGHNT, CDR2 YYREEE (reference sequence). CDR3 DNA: TGTGCCAGCAGCTTGGGGTACGAGCAGTACTTC. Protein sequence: CASSLGYEQYF.

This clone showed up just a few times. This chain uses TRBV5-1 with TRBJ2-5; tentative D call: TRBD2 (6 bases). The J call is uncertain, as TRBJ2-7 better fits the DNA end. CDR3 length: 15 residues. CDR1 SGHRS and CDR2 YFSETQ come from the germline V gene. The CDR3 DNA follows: TGCGCCAGCAGCCCCGGGGGACCCGAGAGCTACGAGCAGTACTTC. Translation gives CASSPGGPESYEQYF.

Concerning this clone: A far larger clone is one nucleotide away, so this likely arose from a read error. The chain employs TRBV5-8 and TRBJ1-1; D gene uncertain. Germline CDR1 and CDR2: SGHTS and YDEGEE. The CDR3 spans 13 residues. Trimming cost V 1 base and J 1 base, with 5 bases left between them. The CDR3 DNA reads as TGTGCCAGCAGCTTGTACACGAACACTGAAGCTTTCTTT. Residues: CASSLYTNTEAFF.

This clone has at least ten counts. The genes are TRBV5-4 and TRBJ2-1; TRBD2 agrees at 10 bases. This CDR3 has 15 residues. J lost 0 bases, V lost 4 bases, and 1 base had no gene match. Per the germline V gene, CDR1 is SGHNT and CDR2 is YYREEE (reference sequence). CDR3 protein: CASSTSGDSYNEQFF. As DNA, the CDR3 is TGTGCCAGCAGCACTAGCGGGGACTCCTACAATGAGCAGTTCTTC.

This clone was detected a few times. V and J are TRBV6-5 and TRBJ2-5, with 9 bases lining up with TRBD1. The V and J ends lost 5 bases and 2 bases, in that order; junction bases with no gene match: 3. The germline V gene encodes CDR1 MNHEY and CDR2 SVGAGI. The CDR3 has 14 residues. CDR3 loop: CASSPGTGQETQYF. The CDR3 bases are TGTGCCAGCAGTCCAGGGACAGGGCAAGAGACCCAGTACTTC.

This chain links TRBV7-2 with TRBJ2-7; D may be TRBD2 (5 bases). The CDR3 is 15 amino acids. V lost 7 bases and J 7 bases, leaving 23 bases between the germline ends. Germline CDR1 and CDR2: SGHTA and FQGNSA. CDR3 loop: CASILDKAGPGEQYF. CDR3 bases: TGTGCCAGCATCCTAGACAAGGCAGGTCCGGGGGAGCAGTACTTC.

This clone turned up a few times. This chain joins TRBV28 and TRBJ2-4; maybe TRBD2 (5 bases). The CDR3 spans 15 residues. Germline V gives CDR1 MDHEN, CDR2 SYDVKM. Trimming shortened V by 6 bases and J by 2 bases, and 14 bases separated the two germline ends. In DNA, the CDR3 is TGTGCCAGCAGGCTCGAGGGCGCCACCAAAAACATTCAGTACTTC. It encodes CASRLEGATKNIQYF.

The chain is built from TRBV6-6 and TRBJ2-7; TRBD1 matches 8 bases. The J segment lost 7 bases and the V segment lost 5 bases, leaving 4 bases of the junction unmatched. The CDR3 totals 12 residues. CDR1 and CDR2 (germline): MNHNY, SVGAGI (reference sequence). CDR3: CASSPGGLEQYF. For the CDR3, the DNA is TGTGCCAGCAGTCCAGGGGGCCTAGAGCAGTACTTC.

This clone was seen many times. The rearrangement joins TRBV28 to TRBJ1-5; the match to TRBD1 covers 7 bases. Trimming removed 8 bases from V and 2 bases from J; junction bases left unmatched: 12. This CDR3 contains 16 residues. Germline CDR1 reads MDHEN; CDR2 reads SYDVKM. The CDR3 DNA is TGTGCCAGCCGGGAGGGGGCGAGAATTGGCAATCAGCCCCAGCATTTT. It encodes CASREGARIGNQPQHF.

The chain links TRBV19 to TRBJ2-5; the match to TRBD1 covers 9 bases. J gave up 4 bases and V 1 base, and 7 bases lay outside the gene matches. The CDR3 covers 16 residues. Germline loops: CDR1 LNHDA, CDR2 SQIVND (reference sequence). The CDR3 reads CASSIGGTGSRETQYF. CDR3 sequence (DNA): TGTGCCAGTAGTATAGGAGGGACAGGGAGTCGAGAGACCCAGTACTTC. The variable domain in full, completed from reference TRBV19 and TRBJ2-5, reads DGGITQSPKYLFRKEGQNVTLSCEQNLNHDAMYWYRQDPGQGLRLIYYSQIVNDFQKGDIAEGYSVSREKKESFPLTVTSAQKNPTAFYLCASSIGGTGSRETQYFGPGTRLLVL.

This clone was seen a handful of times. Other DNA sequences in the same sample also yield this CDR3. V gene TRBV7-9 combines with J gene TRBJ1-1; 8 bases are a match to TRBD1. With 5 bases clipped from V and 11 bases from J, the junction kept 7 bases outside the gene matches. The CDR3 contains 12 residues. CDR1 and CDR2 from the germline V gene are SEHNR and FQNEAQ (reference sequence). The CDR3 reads CASSRTGLEAFF. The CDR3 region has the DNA TGTGCCAGCAGCCGGACAGGGCTGGAGGCTTTCTTT. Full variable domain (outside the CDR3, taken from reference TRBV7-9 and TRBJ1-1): DTGVSQNPRHKITKRGQNVTFRCDPISEHNRLYWYRQTLGQGPEFLTYFQNEAQLEKSRLLSDRFSAERPKGSFSTLEIQRTEQGDSAMYLCASSRTGLEAFFGQGTRLTVV.

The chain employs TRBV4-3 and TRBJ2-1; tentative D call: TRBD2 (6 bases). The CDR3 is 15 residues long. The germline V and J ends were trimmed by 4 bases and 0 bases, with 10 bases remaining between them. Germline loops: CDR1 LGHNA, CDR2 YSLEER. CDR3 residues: CASSPTTSSYNEQFF. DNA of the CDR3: TGCGCCAGCAGCCCCACGACTAGCTCCTACAATGAGCAGTTCTTC.